These 4 T cell receptor beta chains were all obtained from the same sample, sequenced in a study of T cells in Graves' hyperthyroidism and ophthalmopathy. Amplification of TCR beta CDR3 regions was performed using RNA transcripts as template. In the first-round RT-PCR of the TCR CDR3, the HTBI primer set was used. TCRdb reanalysed the multiplex PCR reads using MiXCR and keeps one entry per CDR3 protein. The sample includes about 500,000 distinct CDR3 sequences, around an eighth of them seen just once. Input material: blood. These receptor sequences come from a woman younger than 30 with Graves' hyperthyroidism.

This clonotype showed up many times. J is TRBJ2-7 and V is TRBV19, with D perhaps TRBD2 (6 bases). Trimming pared 4 bases from V and 2 bases from J, leaving 12 bases between. The CDR3 loop spans 14 amino acids. Germline-derived CDR1 and CDR2 are LNHDA and SQIVND (reference sequence). The CDR3 reads CASSTQRATYEQYF. CDR3 DNA: TGTGCCAGTAGTACTCAGCGGGCAACCTACGAGCAGTACTTC.

This clonotype occurred many times. The chain carries TRBV6-1 and TRBJ2-1; 10 positions agree with TRBD2. Trimming cost V 2 bases and J 6 bases; bases outside gene matches: 4. The germline CDR1 and CDR2 sequences are MNHNS and SASEGT. CDR3 length: 15 amino acids. CDR3 residues: CASSEKIAGGNEQFF. The CDR3 nucleotides read TGTGCCAGCAGTGAAAAGATAGCGGGAGGCAATGAGCAGTTCTTC.

The sample holds a few counts of this clonotype. The chain combines TRBV6-1 with TRBJ1-2, with 8 positions matching TRBD1. Germline V gives CDR1 MNHNS, CDR2 SASEGT. This CDR3 is built from 13 residues. Trimming at V came to 7 bases and at J to 5 bases, leaving 6 bases not matched to a gene. The chain's CDR3 is CASKRTGLYGYTF. CDR3 DNA sequence: TGTGCCAGCAAGAGGACAGGGCTATATGGCTACACCTTC.

V gene TRBV14 combines with J gene TRBJ2-2; D unclear. The ends were cut back, 1 base at V and 6 bases at J, with 15 bases in the middle. The CDR3 is 16 residues long. Germline V gene lookup returns CDR1 SGHDN and CDR2 FVKESK. DNA of the CDR3: TGTGCCAGCAGCCAAGTTGTTCTTAGTGCTCCCGGGGAGCTGTTTTTT. The encoded protein is CASSQVVLSAPGELFF.